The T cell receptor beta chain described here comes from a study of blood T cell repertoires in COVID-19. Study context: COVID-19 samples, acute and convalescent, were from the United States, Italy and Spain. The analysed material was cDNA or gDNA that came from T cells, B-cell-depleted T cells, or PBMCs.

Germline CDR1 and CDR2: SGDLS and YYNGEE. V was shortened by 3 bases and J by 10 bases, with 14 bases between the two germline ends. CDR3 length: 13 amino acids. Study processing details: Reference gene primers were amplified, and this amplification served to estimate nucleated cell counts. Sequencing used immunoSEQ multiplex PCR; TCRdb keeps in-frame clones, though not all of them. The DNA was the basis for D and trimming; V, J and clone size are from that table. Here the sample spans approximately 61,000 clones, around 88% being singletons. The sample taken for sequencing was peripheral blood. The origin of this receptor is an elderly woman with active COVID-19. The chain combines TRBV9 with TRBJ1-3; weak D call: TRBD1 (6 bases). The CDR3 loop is CASSGTGRSTIYF. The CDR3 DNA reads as TGTGCCAGCAGCGGCACAGGGCGGAGTACCATATATTTT. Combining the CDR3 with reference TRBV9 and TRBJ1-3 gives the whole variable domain DSGVTQTPKHLITATGQRVTLRCSPRSGDLSVYWYQQSLDQGLQFLIQYYNGEERAKGNILERFSAQQFPDLHSELNLSSLELGDSALYFCASSGTGRSTIYFGEGSWLTVV.